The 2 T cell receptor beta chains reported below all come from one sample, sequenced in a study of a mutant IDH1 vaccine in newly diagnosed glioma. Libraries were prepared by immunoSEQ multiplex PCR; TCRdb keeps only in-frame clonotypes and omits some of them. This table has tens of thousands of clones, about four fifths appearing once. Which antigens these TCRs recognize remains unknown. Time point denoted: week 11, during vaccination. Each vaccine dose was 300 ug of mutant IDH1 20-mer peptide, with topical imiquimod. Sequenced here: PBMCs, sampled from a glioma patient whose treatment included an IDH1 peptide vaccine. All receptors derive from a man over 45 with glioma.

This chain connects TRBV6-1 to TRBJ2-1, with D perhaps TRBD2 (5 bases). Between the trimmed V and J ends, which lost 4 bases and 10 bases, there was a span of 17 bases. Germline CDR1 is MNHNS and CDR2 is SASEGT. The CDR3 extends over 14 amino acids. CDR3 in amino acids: CASSGSGLEREQFF. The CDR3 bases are TGTGCCAGCAGTGGAAGCGGTTTGGAACGGGAGCAGTTCTTC.

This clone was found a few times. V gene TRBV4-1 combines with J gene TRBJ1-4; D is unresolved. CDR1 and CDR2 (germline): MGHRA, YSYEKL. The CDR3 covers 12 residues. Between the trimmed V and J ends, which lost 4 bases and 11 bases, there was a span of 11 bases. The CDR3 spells CASSPVAGKLFF. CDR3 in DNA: TGCGCCAGCAGCCCCGTAGCGGGGAAACTGTTTTTT.